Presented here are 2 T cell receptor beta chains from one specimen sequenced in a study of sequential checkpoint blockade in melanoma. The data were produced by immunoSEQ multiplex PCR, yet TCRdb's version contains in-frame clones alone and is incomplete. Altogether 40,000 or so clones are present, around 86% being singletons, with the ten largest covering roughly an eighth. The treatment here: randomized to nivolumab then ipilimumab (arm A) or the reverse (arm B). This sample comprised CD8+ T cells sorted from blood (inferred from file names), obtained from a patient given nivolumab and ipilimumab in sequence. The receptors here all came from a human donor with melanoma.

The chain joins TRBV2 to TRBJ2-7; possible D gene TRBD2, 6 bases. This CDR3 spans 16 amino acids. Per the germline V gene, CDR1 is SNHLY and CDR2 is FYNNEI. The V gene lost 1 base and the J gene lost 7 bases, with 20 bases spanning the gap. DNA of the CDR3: TGTGCCAGCAGTGAAGGGAGGGTAGCAATCCATGGGGAGCAGTACTTC. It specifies CASSEGRVAIHGEQYF.

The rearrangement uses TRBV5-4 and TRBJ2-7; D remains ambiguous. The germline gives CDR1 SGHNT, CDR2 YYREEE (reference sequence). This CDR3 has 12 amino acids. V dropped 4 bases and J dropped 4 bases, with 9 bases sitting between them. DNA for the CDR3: TGTGCCAGCAGCCCTATCGGGTACGAGCAGTACTTC. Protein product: CASSPIGYEQYF.